A single sample is the source of the 14 T cell receptor beta chains below, sequenced in a study of blood T cell repertoires in COVID-19 (TCRdb year 2020). The library was built by means of the immunoSEQ multiplex PCR assay. Entries here come from immuneACCESS through TCRdb and include only in-frame sequences with V and J called. Some clones fail to appear in such tables; in the studies checked, an unresolved V gene covers under half of the shortfall, and the cause of the remainder is unknown. This sample has around 160,000 clones in its table, and 65% to 85% of those were observed once. The ten largest make up 5% to 7% of the sample. The sequenced sample consisted of PBMCs or T cells enriched from blood (not recorded which). All receptors come from a woman aged 45-65 years who had been exposed to COVID-19.

This clone was counted a single time. This rearrangement joins TRBV7-9 to TRBJ1-4; possible D gene TRBD1, 5 bases. This CDR3 spans 13 amino acids. Between the trimmed V and J ends, which lost 3 bases and 5 bases, there was a span of 7 bases. CDR1 is SEHNR, CDR2 FQNEAQ, per germline (reference sequence). CDR3 in DNA: TGTGCCAGCAGCTTCGGGGGGAATGAAAAACTGTTTTTT. It codes for CASSFGGNEKLFF.

This chain links TRBV2 with TRBJ2-1; weak D call: TRBD1 (5 bases). CDR3 length equals 13 residues. Between the trimmed V and J ends, which lost 1 base and 10 bases, there was a span of 11 bases. Germline V gene data show CDR1 as SNHLY and CDR2 as FYNNEI. The CDR3 nucleotides read TGTGCCAGCAGTGAAGAGGTCGCAGGGGAGCAGTTCTTC. Protein sequence: CASSEEVAGEQFF.

The chain joins TRBV18 to TRBJ1-1; tentative D call: TRBD1 (5 bases). The CDR3 sequence is 12 residues long. V shed 4 bases and J shed 9 bases, with 12 bases lying between them. Germline assignment: CDR1 KGHSH and CDR2 LQKENI. Here the CDR3 DNA reads TGTGCCAGCTCACAGAACAGGCTGCAAGCTTTCTTT. Its protein is CASSQNRLQAFF.

The chain links TRBV7-2 to TRBJ1-1, with 8 bases aligning to TRBD1. This CDR3 region has 14 residues. J was trimmed by 4 bases and V by 5 bases; bases with no gene match: 6. CDR1 and CDR2 (germline): SGHTA, FQGNSA. CDR3 coding DNA: TGTGCCAGCAGCCTAGGACAGGGCCGCACTGAAGCTTTCTTT. Protein sequence: CASSLGQGRTEAFF.

The chain couples TRBV5-1 to TRBJ1-1; D not certain. CDR3 length equals 14 residues. Trimming stripped 0 bases from V and 1 base from J, with 7 bases between. Germline CDR1 and CDR2: SGHRS and YFSETQ. CDR3 nucleotide sequence: TGCGCCAGCAGCTTGGTAGCCGGGAACACTGAAGCTTTCTTT. It codes for CASSLVAGNTEAFF.

This clone was seen ten or more times. The gene calls are TRBV6-5 and TRBJ2-5; the D is unclear. V shed 2 bases and J shed 11 bases, with 9 bases lying between them. The germline V gene has CDR1 MNHEY and CDR2 SVGAGI. This CDR3 comprises 11 residues. For the CDR3, the DNA is TGTGCCAGCAGTTACGGTCTAGATCAGTACTTC. Residues: CASSYGLDQYF.

The genes are TRBV11-2 and TRBJ2-2; TRBD1 might be the D (6 bases). V lost 2 bases, J lost 2 bases, and 12 bases lay in between. This CDR3 is 16 amino acids long. Germline-derived CDR1 and CDR2 are SGHAT and FQNNGV. CDR3 sequence (DNA): TGTGCCAGCAGCTTATGGGACAACTACAACACCGGGGAGCTGTTTTTT. Protein sequence: CASSLWDNYNTGELFF.

The CDR3 region has the DNA TGTGCCAGCAGCCCCGCCAGGGCTCCAACCTACGAGCAGTACTTC. This gives the protein CASSPARAPTYEQYF. V and J are TRBV2 and TRBJ2-7, with a weak D call TRBD1 (5 bases). This CDR3 spans 15 amino acids. CDR1 and CDR2 from the germline V gene are SNHLY and FYNNEI. The V gene lost 6 bases and the J gene lost 2 bases, with 17 bases spanning the gap.

J is TRBJ2-7 and V is TRBV20-1; D not certain. The CDR3 contains 15 residues. Looked up from germline, CDR1 is DFQATT and CDR2 is SNEGSKA (reference sequence). Trimming removed 3 bases at V and 1 base at J, with 16 bases between. The CDR3 DNA reads TGCAGTGCTAGTACGGAGAACGACTTTTCCTACGAGCAGTACTTC. This gives the protein CSASTENDFSYEQYF.

V gene TRBV2 combines with J gene TRBJ2-1; 10 positions match TRBD2. The CDR3 contains 15 residues. V dropped 5 bases and J dropped 9; count of bases not matched to a gene: 10. CDR1 is SNHLY and CDR2 is FYNNEI in the germline V gene. The chain's CDR3 is CASSSGRAVQTEQFF. The CDR3 nucleotides are TGTGCCAGCAGTAGCGGGAGGGCCGTTCAGACTGAGCAGTTCTTC.

The chain has TRBV3-1 (or the pseudogene TRBV3-2) and TRBJ2-5; D gene ambiguous. Trimming removed 0 bases from V and 6 bases from J, with 14 bases in between. CDR3 size: 15 residues. Germline V gene data show CDR1 as LGHDT and CDR2 as YNNKEL (reference sequence). In nucleotides, the CDR3 is TGTGCCAGCAGCCAAGATTCGAGTAGCATCCAGACCCAGTACTTC. Protein sequence: CASSQDSSSIQTQYF.

The sample holds a few counts of this clone. The CDR3 loop is CAWSSGKGSPLHF. CDR3 DNA sequence: TGTGCCTGGAGTTCGGGGAAAGGTTCACCCCTCCACTTT. The V call is TRBV30, the J call TRBJ1-6; D gene ambiguous. This CDR3 is 13 amino acids long. Looked up from germline, CDR1 is GTSNPN and CDR2 is SVGIG (reference sequence). V was cut by 2 bases and J by 9 bases, with 11 bases left in between.

The chain uses TRBV7-9 and TRBJ1-1; D is uncertain. CDR1 and CDR2 from the germline V gene are SEHNR and FQNEAQ (reference sequence). This CDR3 has 16 residues. Trimming removed 1 base at V and 4 bases at J, with 16 bases between. This CDR3 is CASSLGPGLLSTEAFF. CDR3 bases: TGTGCCAGCAGCTTAGGACCAGGTCTGCTTAGCACTGAAGCTTTCTTT.

The chain recombines TRBV9 with TRBJ1-2; a weak D match, TRBD1 (5 bases). Between the trimmed V and J ends, which lost 7 bases and 10 bases, there was a span of 8 bases. The CDR3 covers 9 residues. Germline lookup yields CDR1 SGDLS and CDR2 YYNGEE. The CDR3 nucleotides read TGTGCCAGCGGGGCCGACTACACCTTC. This codes for CASGADYTF.